What follows is one T cell receptor (beta chain) and its context. The antigen remains undetermined. This entry belongs to a study of cytomegalovirus exposure and HLA in healthy donors. Broader study findings: Whilst most TCR sequences proved rare, a subset of public TCRs occurred across many donors. The tendency of first-cohort TCR clusters to co-occur in the roughly 120 validation repertoires was identified by a subsequent analysis.

Using immunoSEQ multiplex PCR, the repertoire was profiled, and TCRdb retains in-frame clones only, with some absent. The sample records roughly 330,000 clones, approximately 86% being singletons. The V gene end was trimmed by 5 bases and the J gene end by 4 bases; junction bases not matched to a gene: 3. The CDR3 loop spans 13 amino acids. Looked up from germline, CDR1 is MGHDK and CDR2 is SYGVNS. This receptor was taken from a woman aged 30 to 39 in good health and CMV-seropositive. The V gene is TRBV25-1, the J gene TRBJ2-3, with 7 bases that match TRBD1. Sequencing was carried out using PBMCs. This CDR3 reads CASSLQGADTQYF. For the CDR3, the DNA is TGTGCCAGCAGTTTGCAGGGGGCAGATACGCAGTATTTT.